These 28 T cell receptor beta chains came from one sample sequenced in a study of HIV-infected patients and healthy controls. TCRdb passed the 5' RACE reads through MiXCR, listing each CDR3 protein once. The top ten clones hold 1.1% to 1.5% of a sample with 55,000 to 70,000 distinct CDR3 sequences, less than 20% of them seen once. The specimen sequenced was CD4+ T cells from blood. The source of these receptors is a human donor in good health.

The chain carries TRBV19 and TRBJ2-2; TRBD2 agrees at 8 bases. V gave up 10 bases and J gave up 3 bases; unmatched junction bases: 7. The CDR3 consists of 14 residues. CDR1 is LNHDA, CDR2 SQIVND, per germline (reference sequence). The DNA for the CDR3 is TGTGCCACCTCGGGGGGGCAGGACACCGGGGAGCTGTTTTTT. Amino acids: CATSGGQDTGELFF.

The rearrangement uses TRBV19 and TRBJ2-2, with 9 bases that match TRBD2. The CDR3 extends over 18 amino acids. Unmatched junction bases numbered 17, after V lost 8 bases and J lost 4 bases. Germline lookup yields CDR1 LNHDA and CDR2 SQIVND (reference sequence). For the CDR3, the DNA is TGTGCCAGTGCCCCTCGGCTAGCGGGAACCTTTGGCACCGGGGAGCTGTTTTTT. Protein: CASAPRLAGTFGTGELFF.

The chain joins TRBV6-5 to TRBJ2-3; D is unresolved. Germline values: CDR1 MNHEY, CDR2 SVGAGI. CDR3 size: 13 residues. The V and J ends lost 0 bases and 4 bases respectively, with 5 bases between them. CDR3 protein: CASSYSRPDTQYF. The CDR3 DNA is TGTGCCAGCAGTTACTCTCGACCAGATACGCAGTATTTT.

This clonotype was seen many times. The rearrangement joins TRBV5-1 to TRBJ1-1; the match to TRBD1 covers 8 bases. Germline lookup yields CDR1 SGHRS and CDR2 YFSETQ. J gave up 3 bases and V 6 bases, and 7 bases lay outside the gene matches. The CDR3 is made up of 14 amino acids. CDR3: CASTSQGVDTEAFF. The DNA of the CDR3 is TGCGCCAGCACCTCACAGGGGGTCGACACTGAAGCTTTCTTT.

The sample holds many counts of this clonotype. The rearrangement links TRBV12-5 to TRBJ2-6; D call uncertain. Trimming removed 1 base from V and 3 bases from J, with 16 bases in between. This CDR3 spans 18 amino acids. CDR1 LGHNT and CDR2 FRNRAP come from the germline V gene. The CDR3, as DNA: TGTGCTAGTGGTTTGGCGCACGGCGGTGGTAGTGGGGCCAACGTCCTGACTTTC. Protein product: CASGLAHGGGSGANVLTF.

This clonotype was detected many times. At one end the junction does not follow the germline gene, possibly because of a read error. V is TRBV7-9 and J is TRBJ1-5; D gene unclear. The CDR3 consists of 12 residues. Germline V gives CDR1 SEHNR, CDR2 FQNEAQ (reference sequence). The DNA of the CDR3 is TGTGCCAGCAGCCTCTCGACCGAGGCGTATTCATTT. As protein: CASSLSTEAYSF.

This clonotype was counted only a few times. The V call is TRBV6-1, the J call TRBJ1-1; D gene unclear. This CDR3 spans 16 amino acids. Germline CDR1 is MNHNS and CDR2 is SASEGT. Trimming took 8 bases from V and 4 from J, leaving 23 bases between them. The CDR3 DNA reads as TGTGCCAGCTCAGACCTTCGCGTCATATCTTCCACTGAAGCTTTCTTT. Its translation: CASSDLRVISSTEAFF.

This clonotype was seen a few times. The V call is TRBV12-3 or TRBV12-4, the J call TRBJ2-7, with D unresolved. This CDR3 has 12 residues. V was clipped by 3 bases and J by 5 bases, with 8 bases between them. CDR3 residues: CASSFWGNEQYF. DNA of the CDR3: TGTGCCAGCAGTTTTTGGGGAAACGAGCAGTACTTC.

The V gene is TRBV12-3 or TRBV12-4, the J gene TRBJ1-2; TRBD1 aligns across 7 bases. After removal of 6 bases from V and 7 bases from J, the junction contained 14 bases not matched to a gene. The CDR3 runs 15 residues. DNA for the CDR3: TGTGCCAGCAGCAATTATACGCAGGGGGGGCTTGGCTACACCTTC. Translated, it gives CASSNYTQGGLGYTF.

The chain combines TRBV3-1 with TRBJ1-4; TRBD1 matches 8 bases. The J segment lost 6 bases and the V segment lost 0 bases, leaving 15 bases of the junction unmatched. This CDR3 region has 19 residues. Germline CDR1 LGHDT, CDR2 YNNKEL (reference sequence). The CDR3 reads CASSQDLLVLTGVDEKLFF. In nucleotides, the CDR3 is TGTGCCAGCAGCCAAGATCTACTAGTATTGACAGGGGTTGATGAAAAACTGTTTTTT. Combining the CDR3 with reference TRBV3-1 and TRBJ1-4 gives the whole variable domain DTAVSQTPKYLVTQMGNDKSIKCEQNLGHDTMYWYKQDSKKFLKIMFSYNNKELIINETVPNRFSPKSPDKAHLNLHINSLELGDSAVYFCASSQDLLVLTGVDEKLFFGSGTQLSVL.

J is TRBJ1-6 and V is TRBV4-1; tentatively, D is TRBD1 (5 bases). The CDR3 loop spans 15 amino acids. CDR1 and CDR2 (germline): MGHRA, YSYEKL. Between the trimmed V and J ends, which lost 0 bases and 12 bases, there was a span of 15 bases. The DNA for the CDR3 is TGCGCCAGCAGCCAAGATATGGGGCAGGGAGTACCCCTCCACTTT. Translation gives CASSQDMGQGVPLHF.

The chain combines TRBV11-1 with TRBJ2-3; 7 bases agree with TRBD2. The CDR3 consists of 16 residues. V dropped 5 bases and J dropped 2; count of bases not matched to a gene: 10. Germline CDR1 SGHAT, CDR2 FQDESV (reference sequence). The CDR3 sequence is CASSPIQRGTTDTQYF. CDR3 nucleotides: TGTGCCAGCAGCCCGATCCAGCGGGGAACCACAGATACGCAGTATTTT. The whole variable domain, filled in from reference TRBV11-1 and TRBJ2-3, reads EAEVAQSPRYKITEKSQAVAFWCDPISGHATLYWYRQILGQGPELLVQFQDESVVDDSQLPKDRFSAERLKGVDSTLKIQPAELGDSAMYLCASSPIQRGTTDTQYFGPGTRLTVL.

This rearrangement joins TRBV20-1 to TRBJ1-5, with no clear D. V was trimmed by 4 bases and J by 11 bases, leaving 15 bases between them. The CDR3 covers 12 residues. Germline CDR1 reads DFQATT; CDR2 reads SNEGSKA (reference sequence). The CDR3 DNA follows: TGCAGTGCTACCGGAGAGGGATGGGCCCAGCATTTT. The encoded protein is CSATGEGWAQHF.

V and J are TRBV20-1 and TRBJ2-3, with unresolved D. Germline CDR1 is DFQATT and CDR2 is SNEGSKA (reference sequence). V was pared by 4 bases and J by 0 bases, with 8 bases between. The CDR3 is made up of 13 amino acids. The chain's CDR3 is CSAIPVSTDTQYF. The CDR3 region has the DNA TGCAGTGCTATCCCAGTTAGCACAGATACGCAGTATTTT.

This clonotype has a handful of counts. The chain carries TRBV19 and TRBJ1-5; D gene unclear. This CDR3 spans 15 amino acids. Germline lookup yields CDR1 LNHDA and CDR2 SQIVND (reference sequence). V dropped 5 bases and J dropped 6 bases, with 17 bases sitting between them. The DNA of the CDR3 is TGTGCCAGTAGTCCCCGACCATTGTCCGTTCAGCCCCAGCATTTT. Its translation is CASSPRPLSVQPQHF.

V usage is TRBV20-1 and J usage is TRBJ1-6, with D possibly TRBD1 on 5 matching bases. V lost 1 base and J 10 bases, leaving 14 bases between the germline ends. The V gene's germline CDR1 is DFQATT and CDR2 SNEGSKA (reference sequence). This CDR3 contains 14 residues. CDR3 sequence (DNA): TGCAGTGCTAGAGGGGTGCAGGGAGCGTCACCCCTCCACTTT. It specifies CSARGVQGASPLHF.

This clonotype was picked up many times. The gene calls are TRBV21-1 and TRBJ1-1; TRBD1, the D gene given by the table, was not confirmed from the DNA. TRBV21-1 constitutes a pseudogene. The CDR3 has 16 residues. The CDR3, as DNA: TGTGCCAGCAGCAAAGTCCTGACAGGACGGGGCACTGAAGCTTTCTTT. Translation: CASSKVLTGRGTEAFF.

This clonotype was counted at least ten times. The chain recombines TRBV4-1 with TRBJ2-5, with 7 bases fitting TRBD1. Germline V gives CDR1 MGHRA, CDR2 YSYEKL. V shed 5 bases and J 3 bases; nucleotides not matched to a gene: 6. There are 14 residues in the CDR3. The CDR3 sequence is CASSKRDREETQYF. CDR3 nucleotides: TGCGCCAGCAGCAAACGGGACAGAGAAGAGACCCAGTACTTC.

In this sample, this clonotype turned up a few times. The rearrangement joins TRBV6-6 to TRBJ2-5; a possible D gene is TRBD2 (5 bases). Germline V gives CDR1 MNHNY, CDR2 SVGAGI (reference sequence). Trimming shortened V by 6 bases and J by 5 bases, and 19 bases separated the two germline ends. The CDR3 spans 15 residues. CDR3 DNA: TGTGCCAGCAGCCCCGGGTTACTGAGGGTGGAGACCCAGTACTTC. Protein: CASSPGLLRVETQYF.

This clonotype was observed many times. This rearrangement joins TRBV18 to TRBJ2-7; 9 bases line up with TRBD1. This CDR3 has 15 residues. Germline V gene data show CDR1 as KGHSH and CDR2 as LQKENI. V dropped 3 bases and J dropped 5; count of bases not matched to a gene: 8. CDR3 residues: CASSPLDRGGDEQYF. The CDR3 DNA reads TGTGCCAGCTCACCTTTGGACAGGGGAGGCGACGAGCAGTACTTC.

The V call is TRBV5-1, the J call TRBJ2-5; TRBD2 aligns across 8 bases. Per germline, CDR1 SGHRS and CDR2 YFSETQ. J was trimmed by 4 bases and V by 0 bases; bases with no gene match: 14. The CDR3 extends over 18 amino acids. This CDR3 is CASSLAAGSGGDRETQYF. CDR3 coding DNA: TGCGCCAGCAGCTTGGCCGCTGGGAGCGGGGGAGATCGAGAGACCCAGTACTTC.

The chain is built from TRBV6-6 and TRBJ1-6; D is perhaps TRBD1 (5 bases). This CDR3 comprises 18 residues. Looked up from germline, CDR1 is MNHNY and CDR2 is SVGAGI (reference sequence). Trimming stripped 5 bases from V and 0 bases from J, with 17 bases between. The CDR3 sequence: CASSPSWETVSYNSPLHF. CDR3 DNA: TGTGCCAGCAGTCCCTCATGGGAGACAGTCTCCTATAATTCACCCCTCCACTTT.

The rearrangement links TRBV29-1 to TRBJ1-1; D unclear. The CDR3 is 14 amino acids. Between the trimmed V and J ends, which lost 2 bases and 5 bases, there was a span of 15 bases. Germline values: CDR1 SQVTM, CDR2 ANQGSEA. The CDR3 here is CSVERRVSRTEAFF. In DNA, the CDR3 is TGCAGCGTTGAACGGAGGGTCAGTCGGACTGAAGCTTTCTTT.

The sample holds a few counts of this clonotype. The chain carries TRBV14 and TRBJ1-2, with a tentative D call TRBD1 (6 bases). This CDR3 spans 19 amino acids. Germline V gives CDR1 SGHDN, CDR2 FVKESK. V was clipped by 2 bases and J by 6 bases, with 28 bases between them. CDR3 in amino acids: CASSQLIQGLFSYDDGYTF. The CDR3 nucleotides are TGTGCCAGCAGCCAACTTATACAGGGTTTATTCTCTTACGACGATGGCTACACCTTC.

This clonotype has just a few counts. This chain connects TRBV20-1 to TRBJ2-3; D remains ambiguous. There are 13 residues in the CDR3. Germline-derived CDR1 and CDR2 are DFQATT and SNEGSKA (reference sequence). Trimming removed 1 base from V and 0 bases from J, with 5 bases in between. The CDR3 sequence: CSARVGSTDTQYF. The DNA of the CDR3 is TGCAGTGCTAGAGTCGGAAGCACAGATACGCAGTATTTT.

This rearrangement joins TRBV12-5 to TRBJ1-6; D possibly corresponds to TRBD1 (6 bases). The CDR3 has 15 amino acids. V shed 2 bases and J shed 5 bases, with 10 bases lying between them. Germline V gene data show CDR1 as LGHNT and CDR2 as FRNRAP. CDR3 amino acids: CASGLRGGDNSPLHF. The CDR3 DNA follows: TGTGCTAGTGGTTTGAGAGGGGGGGATAATTCACCCCTCCACTTT.

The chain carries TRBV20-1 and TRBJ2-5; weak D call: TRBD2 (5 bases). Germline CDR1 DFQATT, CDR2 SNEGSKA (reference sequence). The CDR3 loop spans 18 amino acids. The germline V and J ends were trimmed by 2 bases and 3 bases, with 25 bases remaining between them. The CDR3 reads CSARPQPDGLQKKETQYF. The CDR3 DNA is TGCAGTGCTAGACCTCAACCGGATGGACTGCAGAAAAAAGAGACCCAGTACTTC.

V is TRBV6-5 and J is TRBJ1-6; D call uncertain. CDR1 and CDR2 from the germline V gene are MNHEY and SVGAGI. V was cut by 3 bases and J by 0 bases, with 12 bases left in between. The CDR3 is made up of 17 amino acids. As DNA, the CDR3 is TGTGCCAGCAGTTATGGGCAGCCAAACTCCTATAATTCACCCCTCCACTTT. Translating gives CASSYGQPNSYNSPLHF.